This T cell receptor (beta chain) was obtained from a study of blood T cells in healthy people across ages. The length of the CDR3 is 15 residues. The V gene's germline CDR1 is DFQATT and CDR2 SNEGSKA (reference sequence). With 2 bases removed from V and 3 bases from J, the gap between germline ends came to 17 bases. This clonotype has just a few counts. A J-beta primer mix and a sample-barcoded 5' primer were used in a second PCR of about 7 to 11 cycles. Via MiXCR, TCRdb re-called the 5' RACE reads, giving one row per CDR3 protein. The sample holds 1.5 million to 2 million distinct CDR3 sequences; just under 50% are singletons and the top ten take roughly 2%.

The chain uses TRBV20-1 and TRBJ2-7; D gene ambiguous. The sequencing input was blood. This sequence was found in a woman aged 40-49 years in good health. The CDR3 region has the DNA TGCAGTGCTAGAATCGCTAAGGGCCGAATCTACGAGCAGTACTTC. Translation gives CSARIAKGRIYEQYF.